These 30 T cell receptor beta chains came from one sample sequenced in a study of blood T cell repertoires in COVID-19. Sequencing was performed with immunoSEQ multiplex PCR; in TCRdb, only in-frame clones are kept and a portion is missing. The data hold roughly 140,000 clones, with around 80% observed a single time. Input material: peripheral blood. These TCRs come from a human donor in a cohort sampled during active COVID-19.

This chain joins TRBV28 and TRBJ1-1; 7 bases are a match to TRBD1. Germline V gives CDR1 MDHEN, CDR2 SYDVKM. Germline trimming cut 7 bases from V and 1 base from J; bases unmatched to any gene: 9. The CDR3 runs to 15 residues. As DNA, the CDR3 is TGTGCCAGCACCTCGACAGGGCATCCGAACACTGAAGCTTTCTTT. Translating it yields CASTSTGHPNTEAFF.

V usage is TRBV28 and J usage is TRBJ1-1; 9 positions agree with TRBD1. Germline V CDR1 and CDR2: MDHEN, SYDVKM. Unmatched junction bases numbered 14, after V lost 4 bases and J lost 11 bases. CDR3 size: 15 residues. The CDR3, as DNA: TGTGCCAGCAGTTCAGCATTGGGGACAGGGAGGATGGCTTTCTTT. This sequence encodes CASSSALGTGRMAFF.

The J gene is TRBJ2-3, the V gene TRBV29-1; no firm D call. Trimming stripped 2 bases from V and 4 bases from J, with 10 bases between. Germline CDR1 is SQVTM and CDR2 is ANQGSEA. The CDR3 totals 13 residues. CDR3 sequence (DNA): TGCAGCGTTGAATCGCAGATTCCAGATACGCAGTATTTT. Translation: CSVESQIPDTQYF.

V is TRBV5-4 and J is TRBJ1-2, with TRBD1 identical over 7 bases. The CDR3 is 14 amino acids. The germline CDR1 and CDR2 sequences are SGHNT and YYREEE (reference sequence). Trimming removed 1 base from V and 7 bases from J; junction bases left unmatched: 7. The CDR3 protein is CASSLIRGQGGYTF. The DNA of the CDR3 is TGTGCCAGCAGCTTGATTAGGGGGCAAGGTGGCTACACCTTC.

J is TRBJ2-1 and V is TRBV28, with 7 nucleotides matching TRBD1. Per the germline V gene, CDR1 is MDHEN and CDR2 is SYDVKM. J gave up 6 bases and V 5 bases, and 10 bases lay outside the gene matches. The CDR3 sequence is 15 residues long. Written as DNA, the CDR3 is TGTGCCAGCAGTCCCACAGGGGCCATGGGCAATGAGCAGTTCTTC. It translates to CASSPTGAMGNEQFF. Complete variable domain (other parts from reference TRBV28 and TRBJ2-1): DVKVTQSSRYLVKRTGEKVFLECVQDMDHENMFWYRQDPGLGLRLIYFSYDVKMKEKGDIPEGYSVSREKKERFSLILESASTNQTSMYLCASSPTGAMGNEQFFGPGTRLTVL.

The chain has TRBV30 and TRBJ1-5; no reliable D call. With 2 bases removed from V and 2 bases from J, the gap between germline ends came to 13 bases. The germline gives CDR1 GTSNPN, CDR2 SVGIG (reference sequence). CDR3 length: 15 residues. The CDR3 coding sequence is TGTGCCTGGAGTACGGGCCCCGGGGGCAATCAGCCCCAGCATTTT. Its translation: CAWSTGPGGNQPQHF.

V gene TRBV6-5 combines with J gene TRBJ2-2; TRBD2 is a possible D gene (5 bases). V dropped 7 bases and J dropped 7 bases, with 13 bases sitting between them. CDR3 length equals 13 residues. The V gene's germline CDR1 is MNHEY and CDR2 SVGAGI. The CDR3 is CASTRRFFGELFF. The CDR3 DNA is TGTGCCAGCACCAGGAGGTTTTTCGGGGAGCTGTTTTTT.

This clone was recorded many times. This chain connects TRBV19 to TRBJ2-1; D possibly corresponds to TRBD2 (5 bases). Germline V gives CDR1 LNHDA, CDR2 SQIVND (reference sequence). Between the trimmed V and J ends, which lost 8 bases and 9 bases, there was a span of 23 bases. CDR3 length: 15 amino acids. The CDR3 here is CASQRALVWGGEQFF. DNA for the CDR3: TGTGCCAGTCAAAGAGCACTAGTTTGGGGTGGTGAGCAGTTCTTC.

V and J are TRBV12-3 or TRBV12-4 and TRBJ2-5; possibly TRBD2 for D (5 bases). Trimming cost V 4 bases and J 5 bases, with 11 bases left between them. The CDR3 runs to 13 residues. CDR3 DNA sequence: TGTGCCAGCAGTTCCGGGGTTCTCGAGACCCAGTACTTC. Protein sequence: CASSSGVLETQYF.

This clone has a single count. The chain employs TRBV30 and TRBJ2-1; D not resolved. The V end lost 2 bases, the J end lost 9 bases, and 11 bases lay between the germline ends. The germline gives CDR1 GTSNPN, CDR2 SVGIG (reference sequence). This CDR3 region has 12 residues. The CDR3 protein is CAWSLLDLEQFF. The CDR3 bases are TGTGCCTGGAGTCTCCTAGATCTTGAGCAGTTCTTC.

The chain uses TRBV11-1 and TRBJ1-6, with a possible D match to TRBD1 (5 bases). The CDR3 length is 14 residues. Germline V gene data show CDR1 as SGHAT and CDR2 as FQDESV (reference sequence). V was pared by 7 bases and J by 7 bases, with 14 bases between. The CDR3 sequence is CASNLAGGNSPLHF. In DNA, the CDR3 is TGTGCCAGCAACCTAGCGGGGGGGAATTCACCCCTCCACTTT.

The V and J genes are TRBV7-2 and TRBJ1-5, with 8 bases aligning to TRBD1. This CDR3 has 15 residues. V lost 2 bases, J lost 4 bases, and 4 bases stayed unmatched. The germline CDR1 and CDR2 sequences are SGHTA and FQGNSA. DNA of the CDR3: TGTGCCAGCAGCTTAACAACAGGGGGGAATCAGCCCCAGCATTTT. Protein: CASSLTTGGNQPQHF. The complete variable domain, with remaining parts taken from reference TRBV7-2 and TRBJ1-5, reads GAGVSQSPSNKVTEKGKDVELRCDPISGHTALYWYRQSLGQGLEFLIYFQGNSAPDKSGLPSDRFSAERTGGSVSTLTIQRTQQEDSAVYLCASSLTTGGNQPQHFGDGTRLSIL.

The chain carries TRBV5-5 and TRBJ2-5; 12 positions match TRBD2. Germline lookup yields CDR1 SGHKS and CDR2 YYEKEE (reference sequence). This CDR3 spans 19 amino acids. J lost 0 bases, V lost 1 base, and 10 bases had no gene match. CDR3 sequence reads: CASSLSSTSGGGYQETQYF. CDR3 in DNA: TGTGCCAGCAGCTTGTCGTCGACTAGCGGGGGAGGGTACCAAGAGACCCAGTACTTC.

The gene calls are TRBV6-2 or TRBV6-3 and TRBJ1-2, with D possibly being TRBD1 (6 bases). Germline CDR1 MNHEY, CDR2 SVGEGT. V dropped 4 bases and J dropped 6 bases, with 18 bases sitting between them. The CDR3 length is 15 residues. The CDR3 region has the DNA TGTGCCAGCAGTTTGGTCGACAGGCGATTCCATGGCTACACCTTC. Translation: CASSLVDRRFHGYTF.

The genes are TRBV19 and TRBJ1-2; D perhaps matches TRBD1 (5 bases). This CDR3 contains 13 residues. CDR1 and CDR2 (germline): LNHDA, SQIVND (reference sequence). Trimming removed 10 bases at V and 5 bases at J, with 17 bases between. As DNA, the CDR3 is TGTGCCATCAGGCGGGGGGTGAGATATGGCTACACCTTC. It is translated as CAIRRGVRYGYTF. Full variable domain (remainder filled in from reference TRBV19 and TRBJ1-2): DGGITQSPKYLFRKEGQNVTLSCEQNLNHDAMYWYRQDPGQGLRLIYYSQIVNDFQKGDIAEGYSVSREKKESFPLTVTSAQKNPTAFYLCAIRRGVRYGYTFGSGTRLTVV.

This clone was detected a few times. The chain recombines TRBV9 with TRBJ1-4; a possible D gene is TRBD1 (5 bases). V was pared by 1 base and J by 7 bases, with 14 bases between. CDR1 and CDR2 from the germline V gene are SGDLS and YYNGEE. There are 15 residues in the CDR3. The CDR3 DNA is TGTGCCAGCAGCGTATCTCAAGGCGGGGGTGAAAAACTGTTTTTT. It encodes CASSVSQGGGEKLFF.

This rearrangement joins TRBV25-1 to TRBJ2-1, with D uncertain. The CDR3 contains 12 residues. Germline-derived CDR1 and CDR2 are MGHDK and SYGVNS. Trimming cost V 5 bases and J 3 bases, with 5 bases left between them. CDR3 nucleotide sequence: TGTGCCAGCAGTATAAACTACAATGAGCAGTTCTTC. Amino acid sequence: CASSINYNEQFF.

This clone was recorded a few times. The CDR3 loop reads CASSRLAGVTGELFF. The CDR3 DNA is TGTGCCAGCAGCCGGCTAGCGGGGGTTACCGGGGAGCTGTTTTTT. The V gene is TRBV6-2 or TRBV6-3, the J gene TRBJ2-2; 10 bases agree with TRBD2. Germline V gene sequence: CDR1 MNHEY, CDR2 SVGEGT. V trimming: 6 bases; J trimming: 5 bases; junction bases outside the gene matches: 6. The CDR3 loop spans 15 amino acids.

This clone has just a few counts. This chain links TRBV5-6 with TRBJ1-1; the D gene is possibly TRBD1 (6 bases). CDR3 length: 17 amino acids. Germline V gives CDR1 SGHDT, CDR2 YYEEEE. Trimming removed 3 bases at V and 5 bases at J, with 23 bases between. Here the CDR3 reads CASSYPSRGIRVTEAFF. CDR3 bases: TGTGCCAGCAGCTACCCATCGAGGGGGATTCGGGTTACTGAAGCTTTCTTT.

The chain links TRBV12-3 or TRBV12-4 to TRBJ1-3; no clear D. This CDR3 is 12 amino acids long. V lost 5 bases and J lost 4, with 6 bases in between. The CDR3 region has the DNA TGTGCCAGCAGTACGCAGGGAAACACCATATATTTT. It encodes CASSTQGNTIYF.

For the CDR3, the DNA is TGTGCCAGCAGTGTCCCACGGGGGGTCTATGGCTACACCTTC. It yields the protein CASSVPRGVYGYTF. The chain carries TRBV28 and TRBJ1-2; a weak D match, TRBD1 (5 bases). Trimming took 5 bases from V and 4 from J, leaving 14 bases between them. CDR3 length: 14 amino acids. From germline, CDR1 is MDHEN and CDR2 SYDVKM.

CDR3 DNA sequence: TGTGCCAGCAGCTTGCCCCAGGGGGCGCAGGGCACCGGGGAGCTGTTTTTT. It yields the protein CASSLPQGAQGTGELFF. The V call is TRBV13, the J call TRBJ2-2, with 8 positions matching TRBD1. This CDR3 has 17 residues. After removal of 3 bases from V and 4 bases from J, the junction contained 10 bases not matched to a gene. CDR1 and CDR2 from the germline V gene are PRHDT and FYEKMQ (reference sequence). Variable domain in full (rest from reference TRBV13 and TRBJ2-2): AAGVIQSPRHLIKEKRETATLKCYPIPRHDTVYWYQQGPGQDPQFLISFYEKMQSDKGSIPDRFSAQQFSDYHSELNMSSLELGDSALYFCASSLPQGAQGTGELFFGEGSRLTVL.

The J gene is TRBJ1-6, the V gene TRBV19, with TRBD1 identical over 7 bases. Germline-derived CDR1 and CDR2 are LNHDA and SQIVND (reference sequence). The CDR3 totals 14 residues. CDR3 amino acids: CATGGTVYNSPLHF. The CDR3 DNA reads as TGTGCGACGGGTGGGACAGTCTATAATTCACCCCTCCACTTT.

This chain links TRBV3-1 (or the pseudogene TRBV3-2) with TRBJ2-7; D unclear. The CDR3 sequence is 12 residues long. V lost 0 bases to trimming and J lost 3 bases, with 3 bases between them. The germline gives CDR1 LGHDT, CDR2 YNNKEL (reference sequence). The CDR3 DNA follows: TGTGCCAGCAGCCAAGATAGCTACGAGCAGTACTTC. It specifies CASSQDSYEQYF.

CDR3 bases: TGTGCCAGTAGTATTTCTGGGAGGGACACTGAAGCTTTCTTT. Amino acids: CASSISGRDTEAFF. The gene calls are TRBV19 and TRBJ1-1, with unresolved D. Trimming pared 3 bases from V and 3 bases from J, leaving 11 bases between. CDR1 is LNHDA and CDR2 is SQIVND in the germline V gene (reference sequence). CDR3 length equals 14 residues.

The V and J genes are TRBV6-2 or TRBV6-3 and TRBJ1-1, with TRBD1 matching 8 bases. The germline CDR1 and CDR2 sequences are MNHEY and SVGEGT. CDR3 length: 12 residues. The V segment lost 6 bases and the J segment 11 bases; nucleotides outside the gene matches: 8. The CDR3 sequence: CASSLKDRAAFF. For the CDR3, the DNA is TGTGCCAGCAGCCTCAAGGACAGGGCGGCTTTCTTT.

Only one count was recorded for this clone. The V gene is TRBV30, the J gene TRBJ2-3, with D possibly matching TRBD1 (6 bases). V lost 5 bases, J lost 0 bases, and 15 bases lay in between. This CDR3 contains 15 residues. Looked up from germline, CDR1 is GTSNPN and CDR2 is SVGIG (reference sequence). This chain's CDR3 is CAWEIQGFSTDTQYF. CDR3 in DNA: TGTGCCTGGGAGATCCAGGGGTTTAGCACAGATACGCAGTATTTT.

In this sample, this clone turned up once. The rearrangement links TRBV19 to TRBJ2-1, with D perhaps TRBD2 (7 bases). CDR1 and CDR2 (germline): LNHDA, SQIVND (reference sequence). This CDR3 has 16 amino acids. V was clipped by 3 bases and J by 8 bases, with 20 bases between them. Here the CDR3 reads CASSIRFGGRSDEQFF. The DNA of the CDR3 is TGTGCCAGTAGTATTAGATTCGGGGGGCGAAGTGATGAGCAGTTCTTC.

CDR3 nucleotides: TGTGCCAGCAGCTTAGATCTGGGCGTTAATTCACCCCTCCACTTT. This translates into CASSLDLGVNSPLHF. The chain uses TRBV11-2 and TRBJ1-6; D call uncertain. V was cut by 0 bases and J by 6 bases, with 9 bases left in between. The CDR3 has 15 residues. The germline V gene has CDR1 SGHAT and CDR2 FQNNGV.

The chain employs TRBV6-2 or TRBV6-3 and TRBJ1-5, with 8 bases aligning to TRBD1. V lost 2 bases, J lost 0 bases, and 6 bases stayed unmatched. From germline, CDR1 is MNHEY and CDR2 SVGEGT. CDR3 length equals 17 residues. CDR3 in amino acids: CASSYPGTGYSNQPQHF. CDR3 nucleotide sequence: TGTGCCAGCAGTTACCCGGGGACAGGCTATAGCAATCAGCCCCAGCATTTT.